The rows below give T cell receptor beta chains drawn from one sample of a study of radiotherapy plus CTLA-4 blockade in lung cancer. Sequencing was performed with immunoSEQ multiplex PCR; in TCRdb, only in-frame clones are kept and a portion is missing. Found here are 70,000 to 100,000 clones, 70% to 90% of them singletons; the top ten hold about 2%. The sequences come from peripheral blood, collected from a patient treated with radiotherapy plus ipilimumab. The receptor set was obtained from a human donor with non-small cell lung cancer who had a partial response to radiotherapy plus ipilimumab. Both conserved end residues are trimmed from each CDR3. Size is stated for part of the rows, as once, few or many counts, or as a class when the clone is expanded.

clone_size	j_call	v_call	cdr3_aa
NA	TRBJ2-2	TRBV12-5	ASGPTDSNTGELF
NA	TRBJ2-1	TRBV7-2	ASRLVLNSYNEQF
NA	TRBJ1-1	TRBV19	ASSIWGQEANTEAF
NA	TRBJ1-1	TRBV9	ASSEARGRAF
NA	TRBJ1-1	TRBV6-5	ASSDFGATEAF
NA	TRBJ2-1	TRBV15	ATSRGGQLGERESNEQF
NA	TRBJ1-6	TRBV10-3	ATYAGTPNSPLH
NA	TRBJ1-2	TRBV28	ASSLPGGYGYT
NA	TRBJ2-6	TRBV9	ASSASGDSSGANVLT
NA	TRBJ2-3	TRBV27	ASSSRWRGASTDTQY
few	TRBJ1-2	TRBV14	ASSQDPPNRPYGYT
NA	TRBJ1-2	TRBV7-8	ASSLALGETANYGYT
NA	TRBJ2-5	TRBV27	ASRKRHFQETQY
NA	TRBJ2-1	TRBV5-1	ASSLDRGVRNEQF
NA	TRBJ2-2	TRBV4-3	ASSQVYRNTGELF
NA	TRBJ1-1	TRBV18	ASSPRRGGQGKVGMNTEAF
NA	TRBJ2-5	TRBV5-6	ASSLPRVGETQY
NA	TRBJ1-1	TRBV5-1	ASSRATGGTAYEAF